These 29 T cell receptor beta chains share one sample of origin, sequenced in a study of spatial heterogeneity in lung cancer. MiXCR was run by TCRdb on the 5' RACE reads, yielding one entry per CDR3 protein. The data contain 20,000 to 30,000 distinct CDR3 sequences, about 4.4% of them singletons. Documented time point: sample taken at primary tumor resection. The material was PBMCs, obtained at surgery. These receptor sequences come from a male donor with early-stage non-small cell lung cancer.

At least ten counts were recorded for this clonotype. This sequence joins TRBV7-6 and TRBJ1-1; tentative D call: TRBD1 (6 bases). Germline V CDR1 and CDR2: SGHVS, FNYEAQ. This CDR3 has 14 residues. V lost 5 bases and J 4 bases, leaving 14 bases between the germline ends. The CDR3 loop reads CASSPNRVGTEAFF. The CDR3 DNA is TGTGCCAGCAGCCCTAACAGGGTCGGCACTGAAGCTTTCTTT. The whole variable domain, remainder taken from reference TRBV7-6 and TRBJ1-1, is GAGVSQSPRYKVTKRGQDVALRCDPISGHVSLYWYRQALGQGPEFLTYFNYEAQQDKSGLPNDRFSAERPEGSISTLTIQRTEQRDSAMYRCASSPNRVGTEAFFGQGTRLTVV.

This clonotype has ten or more counts. One junction end does not reproduce the germline sequence, and a read error may be involved. The V gene is TRBV28, the J gene TRBJ2-1; 7 bases fit TRBD1. The CDR3 runs 11 residues. Germline-derived CDR1 and CDR2 are MDHEN and SYDVKM. This CDR3 is CASSLMGQPQF. The CDR3 DNA reads as TGTGCCAGCAGTTTGATGGGACAGCCTCAATTC.

This clonotype was observed many times. The genes are TRBV25-1 and TRBJ2-7; no reliable D call. The germline V and J ends were trimmed by 6 bases and 6 bases, with 9 bases remaining between them. In germline, CDR1 is MGHDK, CDR2 SYGVNS. The CDR3 is made up of 11 amino acids. The CDR3 reads CASRSFVEQYF. In nucleotides, the CDR3 is TGTGCCAGCAGAAGTTTCGTCGAGCAGTACTTC.

This clonotype was picked up many times. The V and J genes are TRBV6-5 and TRBJ1-5; D may be TRBD1 (6 bases). The V and J ends lost 5 bases and 2 bases respectively, with 16 bases between them. Germline loops: CDR1 MNHEY, CDR2 SVGAGI. There are 16 residues in the CDR3. The CDR3 nucleotides read TGTGCCAGCAGTCACAGGGATTTTATGGGCAATCAGCCCCAGCATTTT. Translated: CASSHRDFMGNQPQHF.

This clonotype turned up a few times. The chain employs TRBV11-2 and TRBJ1-2; 9 bases agree with TRBD1. The junction had 9 bases not matched to a gene; V was cut back by 5 bases and J by 2 bases. The length of the CDR3 is 16 residues. The germline gives CDR1 SGHAT, CDR2 FQNNGV. Here the CDR3 DNA reads TGTGCCAGCAGCGGGACAGGGAGCGGGCAAAACTATGGCTACACCTTC. Protein sequence: CASSGTGSGQNYGYTF.

There are many counts of this clonotype. The chain has TRBV3-1 and TRBJ2-1, with 7 bases identical to TRBD2. Trimming cost V 3 bases and J 0 bases; bases outside gene matches: 5. Germline V gene data show CDR1 as LGHDT and CDR2 as YNNKEL (reference sequence). This CDR3 has 16 residues. The CDR3 DNA reads as TGTGCCAGCAGCCAGGGAGGGGCGAGCTCCTACAATGAGCAGTTCTTC. It translates to CASSQGGASSYNEQFF.

This clonotype was seen at least ten times. The CDR3 sequence: CSVLLAGGGQETQYF. DNA for the CDR3: TGCAGCGTCCTCCTAGCGGGAGGAGGCCAAGAGACCCAGTACTTC. The chain joins TRBV29-1 to TRBJ2-5; 11 nucleotides match TRBD2. Trimming at V came to 6 bases and at J to 1 base, leaving 7 bases not matched to a gene. Germline values: CDR1 SQVTM, CDR2 ANQGSEA. This CDR3 has 15 amino acids.

Judged by abundance, this clonotype is medium-sized. The J gene is TRBJ2-2, the V gene TRBV5-4, with D perhaps matching TRBD1 (5 bases). The CDR3 has 15 amino acids. Trimming left V 5 bases short and J 7 bases short, with 18 bases between. Looked up from germline, CDR1 is SGHNT and CDR2 is YYREEE (reference sequence). The CDR3 region has the DNA TGTGCCAGCAGGGACCAAGGGGAAGGCAACGGGGAGCTGTTTTTT. This gives the protein CASRDQGEGNGELFF.

This clonotype was seen many times. This chain links TRBV30 with TRBJ2-1; 8 nucleotides align to TRBD2. Trimming at V came to 4 bases and at J to 2 bases, leaving 4 bases not matched to a gene. Germline CDR1 reads GTSNPN; CDR2 reads SVGIG (reference sequence). The CDR3 is made up of 14 amino acids. CDR3 coding DNA: TGTGCCTGGAACAAAGCGGGAGCCTACAATGAGCAGTTCTTC. Its translation: CAWNKAGAYNEQFF.

The rearrangement uses TRBV4-1 and TRBJ1-2; a possible D gene is TRBD1 (5 bases). This CDR3 is built from 13 residues. Germline lookup yields CDR1 MGHRA and CDR2 YSYEKL. V was shortened by 0 bases and J by 6 bases, with 8 bases between the two germline ends. The CDR3 coding sequence is TGCGCCAGCAGCCAAGATTTGGGGCATGGCTACACCTTC. Translated, it gives CASSQDLGHGYTF.

This clonotype came up many times. The chain is built from TRBV9 and TRBJ2-2; a weak D match, TRBD1 (7 bases). Trimming shortened V by 1 base and J by 4 bases, and 14 bases separated the two germline ends. This CDR3 spans 16 amino acids. Germline V CDR1 and CDR2: SGDLS, YYNGEE. CDR3 region: CASSVSGQGGTGELFF. The CDR3 bases are TGTGCCAGCAGCGTATCCGGGCAGGGGGGCACCGGGGAGCTGTTTTTT. The full variable domain, rest sourced from reference TRBV9 and TRBJ2-2, is DSGVTQTPKHLITATGQRVTLRCSPRSGDLSVYWYQQSLDQGLQFLIQYYNGEERAKGNILERFSAQQFPDLHSELNLSSLELGDSALYFCASSVSGQGGTGELFFGEGSRLTVL.

This clonotype came up many times. The chain carries TRBV6-1 and TRBJ2-6; D may be TRBD1 (5 bases). The CDR3 has 15 residues. Trimming shortened V by 7 bases and J by 0 bases, and 10 bases separated the two germline ends. From germline, CDR1 is MNHNS and CDR2 SASEGT. The CDR3 DNA follows: TGTGCCAGCACCTTAGACAGCTCTGGGGCCAACGTCCTGACTTTC. Protein: CASTLDSSGANVLTF.

This clonotype was recorded at least ten times. The chain combines TRBV12-3 or TRBV12-4 with TRBJ1-6; no reliable D call. V lost 5 bases to trimming and J lost 16 bases, with 15 bases between them. The CDR3 totals 12 residues. The CDR3 loop is CASSQNRPPLHF. The CDR3 DNA reads as TGTGCCAGCAGTCAAAATCGGCCCCCACTCCACTTT.

This clonotype was detected many times. This rearrangement joins TRBV28 to TRBJ2-1, with 7 bases identical to TRBD2. Germline V gives CDR1 MDHEN, CDR2 SYDVKM. The CDR3 is 13 residues long. V lost 6 bases to trimming and J lost 12 bases; unmatched junction nucleotides: 11. CDR3 region: CASSEPAKRGQFF. Here the CDR3 DNA reads TGTGCCAGCAGCGAGCCAGCTAAGCGGGGGCAGTTCTTC.

This clonotype was found many times. This rearrangement joins TRBV5-4 to TRBJ2-5, with 8 bases lining up with TRBD1. Looked up from germline, CDR1 is SGHNT and CDR2 is YYREEE (reference sequence). The J segment lost 4 bases and the V segment lost 4 bases, leaving 6 bases of the junction unmatched. The CDR3 runs 14 residues. DNA for the CDR3: TGTGCCAGCAGCCCCGGACAGGGAGGAGAGACCCAGTACTTC. Translated, it gives CASSPGQGGETQYF.

This clonotype has a count of ten or more. The chain employs TRBV19 and TRBJ1-2; TRBD1 is a possible D gene (5 bases). CDR3 length equals 15 residues. From germline, CDR1 is LNHDA and CDR2 SQIVND (reference sequence). V gave up 5 bases and J gave up 1 base, with 14 bases separating them. CDR3 nucleotides: TGTGCCAGTAGTTCCCCCGTGGGGGTTAACTATGGCTACACCTTC. Residues: CASSSPVGVNYGYTF.

This clonotype was detected many times. V usage is TRBV25-1 and J usage is TRBJ2-7; 7 bases line up with TRBD1. The ends lost 1 base at V and 0 bases at J; junction bases unmatched: 3. Germline CDR1 is MGHDK and CDR2 is SYGVNS. The CDR3 loop spans 15 amino acids. This CDR3 is CASSEWGTASYEQYF. CDR3 DNA sequence: TGTGCCAGCAGTGAATGGGGGACAGCCTCCTACGAGCAGTACTTC.

This clonotype has ten or more counts. The chain links TRBV28 to TRBJ2-2; D is ambiguous. Germline CDR1 and CDR2: MDHEN and SYDVKM. CDR3 length: 16 residues. V was trimmed by 3 bases and J by 6 bases, leaving 17 bases between them. As DNA, the CDR3 is TGTGCCAGCAGTTTGTGGCTCCAGGCCACCGCCGGGGAGCTGTTTTTT. Protein sequence: CASSLWLQATAGELFF.

This clonotype was found many times. J is TRBJ2-3 and V is TRBV27; 7 bases line up with TRBD1. The CDR3 sequence is 14 residues long. The ends lost 6 bases at V and 1 base at J; junction bases unmatched: 4. Germline values: CDR1 MNHEY, CDR2 SMNVEV (reference sequence). CDR3 in DNA: TGTGCCAGCAGAGTAGACAGGGGCACAGATACGCAGTATTTT. Protein product: CASRVDRGTDTQYF.

This clonotype was detected ten times or more. The V call is TRBV24-1, the J call TRBJ2-6, with a tentative D call TRBD2 (6 bases). The CDR3 has 15 residues. Trimming removed 4 bases at V and 0 bases at J, with 6 bases between. Germline-derived CDR1 and CDR2 are KGHDR and SFDVKD. The CDR3 protein is CATSDGGSGANVLTF. For the CDR3, the DNA is TGTGCCACCAGTGACGGGGGCTCTGGGGCCAACGTCCTGACTTTC.

In this sample, this clonotype turned up many times. The J gene is TRBJ2-6, the V gene TRBV28; no definite D call. Per the germline V gene, CDR1 is MDHEN and CDR2 is SYDVKM. The CDR3 runs 16 residues. Trimming removed 7 bases at V and 0 bases at J, with 13 bases between. The DNA of the CDR3 is TGTGCCAGCACTACGGGCACCCGCTCTGGGGCCAACGTCCTGACTTTC. It is translated as CASTTGTRSGANVLTF.

This clonotype showed up many times. The chain is built from TRBV27 and TRBJ1-5, with 7 bases matching TRBD1. In germline, CDR1 is MNHEY, CDR2 SMNVEV (reference sequence). The length of the CDR3 is 14 residues. J was trimmed by 3 bases and V by 6 bases; bases with no gene match: 5. CDR3 loop: CASRTGADNQPQHF. The DNA of the CDR3 is TGTGCCAGCAGAACAGGGGCGGACAATCAGCCCCAGCATTTT.

This clonotype was seen ten or more times. The chain employs TRBV27 and TRBJ1-2; D not resolved. The CDR3 totals 14 residues. Germline lookup yields CDR1 MNHEY and CDR2 SMNVEV (reference sequence). V was trimmed by 1 base and J by 8 bases, leaving 14 bases between them. The CDR3 nucleotides are TGTGCCAGCAGTTTATTGGGAGGAGGGTACGGCTACACCTTC. Its protein is CASSLLGGGYGYTF.

In its sample, this clonotype was seen many times. V usage is TRBV6-1 and J usage is TRBJ1-5; 7 bases are a match to TRBD1. In germline, CDR1 is MNHNS, CDR2 SASEGT. The CDR3 covers 14 residues. V gave up 3 bases and J gave up 4 bases; unmatched junction bases: 3. The CDR3 coding sequence is TGTGCCAGCAGTGAGCTACAGGGGAATCAGCCCCAGCATTTT. Its protein product is CASSELQGNQPQHF.

This clonotype was detected ten times or more. The rearrangement uses TRBV6-6 and TRBJ2-2; 8 bases fit TRBD2. Germline CDR1 reads MNHNY; CDR2 reads SVGAGI (reference sequence). Losses at the gene ends were 4 bases for V and 6 bases for J; bases not matched to a gene: 7. This CDR3 region has 15 residues. CDR3: CASSSTSEGAGELFF. The CDR3 nucleotides are TGTGCCAGCAGTTCGACTAGCGAGGGGGCCGGGGAGCTGTTTTTT.

This clonotype came up many times. The rearrangement links TRBV7-2 to TRBJ2-3; no firm D call. This CDR3 has 11 amino acids. Trimming took 5 bases from V and 5 from J, leaving 5 bases between them. Germline loops: CDR1 SGHTA, CDR2 FQGNSA. As DNA, the CDR3 is TGTGCCAGCAGCCGAGGAGATACGCAGTATTTT. Protein: CASSRGDTQYF.

This clonotype was seen ten or more times. The V and J genes are TRBV6-1 and TRBJ2-6, with D tentatively TRBD1 (6 bases). Germline V gives CDR1 MNHNS, CDR2 SASEGT. Trimming removed 7 bases from V and 1 base from J, with 11 bases in between. The CDR3 has 15 amino acids. CDR3 sequence reads: CASNPDRSGANVLTF. CDR3 in DNA: TGTGCCAGCAACCCAGACAGGTCTGGGGCCAACGTCCTGACTTTC.

This clonotype was observed at least ten times. This sequence joins TRBV18 and TRBJ1-4, with D maybe TRBD1 (6 bases). The V end lost 1 base, the J end lost 3 bases, and 9 bases lay between the germline ends. Germline assignment: CDR1 KGHSH and CDR2 LQKENI. The CDR3 has 15 residues. CDR3: CASSPRGQANEKLFF. The CDR3, as DNA: TGTGCCAGCTCACCACGGGGACAAGCTAATGAAAAACTGTTTTTT.

This clonotype has a count of ten or more. The rearrangement uses TRBV7-9 and TRBJ2-5, with 12 bases that match TRBD1. V dropped 5 bases and J dropped 4; count of bases not matched to a gene: 11. Germline CDR1 is SEHNR and CDR2 is FQNEAQ (reference sequence). The CDR3 contains 17 residues. Here the CDR3 reads CASSPRGQGARGETQYF. The CDR3 DNA sequence: TGTGCCAGCAGCCCGAGGGGACAGGGGGCGCGGGGAGAGACCCAGTACTTC.